A selection of T cell receptor beta chains follows, all from one sample in a study of identical twins. Each CDR3 protein gets one entry after TCRdb re-called the 5' RACE reads with MiXCR. The profile covers 690,000 or so distinct CDR3 sequences, with roughly 6% appearing a single time and roughly 1.6% taken by the ten largest. Sequencing used naive T cells sorted from blood. These receptors originate from a young man in good health. CDR3s include the opening cysteine and the closing phenylalanine or tryptophan.

v_gene: TRBV4-2
len: 15
CDR3aa: CASSQAGHMVEKLFF

v_gene: TRBV5-1
len: 17
CDR3aa: CASSRPTEAVYQETQYF

v_gene: TRBV4-2
len: 16
CDR3aa: CASSQGSRGSYNEQFF

v_gene: TRBV5-1
len: 13
CDR3aa: CASSQRSPGEQFF

v_gene: TRBV7-9
len: 17
CDR3aa: CASSNPPNRVGGGELFF

v_gene: TRBV18
len: 14
CDR3aa: CASSPTRGNYGYTF

v_gene: TRBV5-1
len: 14
CDR3aa: CASSLGSGSYGYTF

v_gene: TRBV29-1
len: 13
CDR3aa: CSVRAGGGYEQYF

v_gene: TRBV7-9
len: 15
CDR3aa: CASSELAGASNEQFF

v_gene: TRBV10-3
len: 13
CDR3aa: CAISVGLRETQYF

v_gene: TRBV29-1
len: 16
CDR3aa: CSALNPEGQGSTEAFF

v_gene: TRBV12-3/TRBV12-4
len: 11
CDR3aa: CASSSERKLFF

v_gene: TRBV7-2
len: 15
CDR3aa: CASSLPGTGDETQYF

v_gene: TRBV6-5
len: 17
CDR3aa: CASSSFFRQGAEETQYF

v_gene: TRBV24-1
len: 14
CDR3aa: CATSVGTGVETQYF

v_gene: TRBV6-2/TRBV6-3
len: 14
CDR3aa: CAATGDPSYNEQFF

v_gene: TRBV20-1
len: 12
CDR3aa: CSARSLTDTQYF

v_gene: TRBV9
len: 14
CDR3aa: CASSVGQGNTEAFF

v_gene: TRBV11-1
len: 19
CDR3aa: CASSRRGRDRISGANVLTF

v_gene: TRBV6-5
len: 14
CDR3aa: CASSYSPSPNEQFF

v_gene: TRBV14
len: 19
CDR3aa: CASSQVNRASGILAETQYF

v_gene: TRBV12-3/TRBV12-4
len: 11
CDR3aa: CASSFRGDYTF

v_gene: TRBV5-1
len: 12
CDR3aa: CASSYPAAEQYF

v_gene: TRBV11-2
len: 12
CDR3aa: CASTNKRTLAFF

v_gene: TRBV7-9
len: 16
CDR3aa: CASSWPQGKGDYGYTF

v_gene: TRBV20-1
len: 16
CDR3aa: CSARAYDTATNEKLFF

v_gene: TRBV6-1
len: 14
CDR3aa: CASRTPGGPDTQYF

v_gene: TRBV5-1
len: 18
CDR3aa: CASSPAPGAGINTGELFF

v_gene: TRBV4-1
len: 15
CDR3aa: CASSLPRTGRTEAFF

v_gene: TRBV4-2
len: 17
CDR3aa: CASSQGGSGSSTDTQYF

v_gene: TRBV12-3/TRBV12-4
len: 15
CDR3aa: CASSLIGQKNQPQHF

v_gene: TRBV11-2
len: 15
CDR3aa: CASWDSAKGTDTQYF

v_gene: TRBV12-3/TRBV12-4
len: 13
CDR3aa: CASSLGLAAVRGF

v_gene: TRBV7-8
len: 14
CDR3aa: CASSSTGTTDTQYF

v_gene: TRBV27
len: 16
CDR3aa: CASSLYLAEISYEQYF

v_gene: TRBV29-1
len: 12
CDR3aa: CSVEVARNTIYF

v_gene: TRBV11-1
len: 19
CDR3aa: CASSPKLGQYSSGANVLTF

v_gene: TRBV5-1
len: 17
CDR3aa: CASSLFRAGGTADTQYF

v_gene: TRBV6-5
len: 12
CDR3aa: CASSRTRDEQFF

v_gene: TRBV6-1
len: 16
CDR3aa: CASSGMGGGPNSPLHF

v_gene: TRBV3-1
len: 13
CDR3aa: CASSQTPSETQYF

v_gene: TRBV28
len: 17
CDR3aa: CASSFVGGQGLRDTQYF

v_gene: TRBV12-3/TRBV12-4
len: 14
CDR3aa: CASSPRVGPYEQYF

v_gene: TRBV7-2
len: 16
CDR3aa: CATSTGLAGFTDTQYF

v_gene: TRBV20-1
len: 14
CDR3aa: CSAETGDSYNEQFF

v_gene: TRBV20-1
len: 12
CDR3aa: CSASSHTDTQYF

v_gene: TRBV12-3/TRBV12-4
len: 15
CDR3aa: CASRERESGANVLTF

v_gene: TRBV7-2
len: 17
CDR3aa: CASSLLLGLAGGLEQFF

v_gene: TRBV27
len: 12
CDR3aa: CASSGPRNLQYF

v_gene: TRBV27
len: 15
CDR3aa: CASSPWPRMNTEAFF

v_gene: TRBV11-1
len: 15
CDR3aa: CASSQFDRSTDTQYF

v_gene: TRBV12-3/TRBV12-4
len: 13
CDR3aa: CASRPTGPETQYF

v_gene: TRBV20-1
len: 12
CDR3aa: CSASLNPGELFF

v_gene: TRBV12-3/TRBV12-4
len: 14
CDR3aa: CASIRIGLNTEAFF